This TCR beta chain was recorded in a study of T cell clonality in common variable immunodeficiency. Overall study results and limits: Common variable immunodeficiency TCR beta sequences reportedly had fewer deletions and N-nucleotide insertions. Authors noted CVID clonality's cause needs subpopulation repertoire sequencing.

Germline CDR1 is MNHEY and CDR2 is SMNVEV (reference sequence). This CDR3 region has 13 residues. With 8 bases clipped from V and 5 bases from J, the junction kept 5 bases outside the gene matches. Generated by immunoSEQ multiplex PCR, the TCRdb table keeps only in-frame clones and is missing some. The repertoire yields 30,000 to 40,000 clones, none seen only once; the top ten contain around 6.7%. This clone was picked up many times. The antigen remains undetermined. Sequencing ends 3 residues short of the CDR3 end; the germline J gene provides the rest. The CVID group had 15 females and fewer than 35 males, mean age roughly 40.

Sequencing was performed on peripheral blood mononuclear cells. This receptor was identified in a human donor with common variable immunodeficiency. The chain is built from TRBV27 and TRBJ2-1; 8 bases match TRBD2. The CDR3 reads CASEAGANNEQFF. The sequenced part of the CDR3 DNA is TGTGCCAGCGAAGCGGGAGCGAACAATGAG.